The rows below give T cell receptor beta chains drawn from one sample of a study of control samples from healthy donors and cancer patients. The data were produced by immunoSEQ multiplex PCR, yet TCRdb's version contains in-frame clones alone and is incomplete. The table includes some 37,000 clones, around 90% detected once. The sequencing sample was made of blood. The receptors here all came from a woman between 45 and 65 years old in good health. CDR3s include the opening cysteine and the closing phenylalanine or tryptophan. The order of the fields is clone size, J gene, D gene, V gene, CDR3 DNA, CDR3 protein. D genes are given only for firm matches. Clone size is stated in some rows and not others, as once, few, many or a class when expanded.

abundance: .
j_gene: TRBJ2-5
d_gene: .
v_gene: TRBV5-1
CDR3nt: TGCGCCAGCAGCCCCCCTCTAGGGCAGAGAGGGGAGACCCAGTACTTC
CDR3aa: CASSPPLGQRGETQYF

abundance: .
j_gene: TRBJ1-4
d_gene: .
v_gene: TRBV6-5
CDR3nt: TGTGCCAGCAGTTACTCCCATTCGACAGCCGAAAAACTGTTTTTT
CDR3aa: CASSYSHSTAEKLFF

abundance: .
j_gene: TRBJ2-7
d_gene: TRBD1
v_gene: TRBV5-6
CDR3nt: TGTGCCAGCAGCTCCGGGACAGGGGGCCACGAGCAGTACTTC
CDR3aa: CASSSGTGGHEQYF

abundance: .
j_gene: TRBJ1-6
d_gene: .
v_gene: TRBV6-5
CDR3nt: TGTGCCAGCACCGGGACACTGACCTATAATTCACCCCTCCACTTT
CDR3aa: CASTGTLTYNSPLHF

abundance: .
j_gene: TRBJ1-2
d_gene: .
v_gene: TRBV5-8
CDR3nt: TGTGCCAGCAGCCCCGCGGGGTTCTATGGCTACACCTTC
CDR3aa: CASSPAGFYGYTF

abundance: .
j_gene: TRBJ1-6
d_gene: .
v_gene: TRBV25-1
CDR3nt: TGTGCCAGCAGGGCAGAAAGGTGGAATTCACCCCTCCACTTT
CDR3aa: CASRAERWNSPLHF

abundance: .
j_gene: TRBJ1-1
d_gene: TRBD1
v_gene: TRBV2
CDR3nt: TGTGCCAGCAGTTACCGGGACAGGGGCGCGGGCACTGAAGCTTTCTTT
CDR3aa: CASSYRDRGAGTEAFF

abundance: .
j_gene: TRBJ1-2
d_gene: .
v_gene: TRBV5-4
CDR3nt: TGTGCCAGCAGCTTTGAGACCCAATGCACCTTC
CDR3aa: CASSFETQCTF

abundance: few
j_gene: TRBJ1-5
d_gene: .
v_gene: TRBV6-2/TRBV6-3
CDR3nt: TGTGCCAGCAGTTACTTCCGAGGAAACAATCAGCCCCAGCATTTT
CDR3aa: CASSYFRGNNQPQHF

abundance: few
j_gene: TRBJ2-5
d_gene: TRBD2
v_gene: TRBV13
CDR3nt: TGTGCCAGCAGCTTGCAGCGGGGGCCTGAGGAGACCCAGTACTTC
CDR3aa: CASSLQRGPEETQYF

abundance: .
j_gene: TRBJ1-1
d_gene: .
v_gene: TRBV28
CDR3nt: TGTGCCAGCAGTCCCTACGTGAACACTGAAGCTTTCTTT
CDR3aa: CASSPYVNTEAFF

abundance: .
j_gene: TRBJ1-5
d_gene: .
v_gene: TRBV28
CDR3nt: TGTGCCAGCACAGGGAATCTCAATCAGCCCCAGCATTTT
CDR3aa: CASTGNLNQPQHF

abundance: .
j_gene: TRBJ2-1
d_gene: TRBD1
v_gene: TRBV19
CDR3nt: TGTGCCACCACCTACAAGGCGGCCGACAGGGTCACAAGGAGCTCCTACAATGAGCAGTTCTTC
CDR3aa: CATTYKAADRVTRSSYNEQFF

abundance: .
j_gene: TRBJ1-1
d_gene: .
v_gene: TRBV21-1
CDR3nt: TGTGCCAGCACCGGGAAGAGGGCGAACACTGAAGCTTTCTTT
CDR3aa: CASTGKRANTEAFF

abundance: .
j_gene: TRBJ2-5
d_gene: TRBD1
v_gene: TRBV28
CDR3nt: TGTGCCAGCAGCCCTACAGGGGGAAAGACCCAGTACTTC
CDR3aa: CASSPTGGKTQYF

abundance: .
j_gene: TRBJ1-2
d_gene: .
v_gene: TRBV7-2
CDR3nt: TGTGCCAGCAGACACCGACAGCCCTCAACTCACTATGGCTACACCTTC
CDR3aa: CASRHRQPSTHYGYTF

abundance: .
j_gene: TRBJ1-5
d_gene: TRBD1
v_gene: TRBV28
CDR3nt: TGTGCCAGCAGGGGACAGGCCAAGATCCATCAGCCCCAGCATTTT
CDR3aa: CASRGQAKIHQPQHF

abundance: once
j_gene: TRBJ2-5
d_gene: TRBD2
v_gene: TRBV29-1
CDR3nt: TGCAGCGTTGACGGGCGGGGGGGTTGGCAAGAGACCCAGTACTTC
CDR3aa: CSVDGRGGWQETQYF